This is a list of T cell receptor beta chains from one sample in a study of untreated major depressive disorder. Profiling relied on immunoSEQ multiplex PCR, and the TCRdb table lists in-frame clones only, not all of them. The sample has roughly 14,000 clones, around nine tenths seen once. Specimen: CD4+ T cells from PBMCs. Source of these receptors: a man aged 25-40 years with major depressive disorder. The conserved cysteine and the conserved F or W are not part of the CDR3 here.

>TRBV2
ASSETTASTDTQY
>TRBV7-3
ASSPSGGRGTDTQY
>TRBV7-2
ASSRQGYSNSPLH
>TRBV7-3
ASSPRRSTDTQY
>TRBV6-4
ASIGGGNQPQH
>TRBV19
PPIQSGPLWTNYGYT
>TRBV5-8
ASSITGTGAGEQY
>TRBV7-9
ASSFGTPYEQY
>TRBV6-5
ASSSPRKRGGNEQF
>TRBV6-5
ASRGTGFTIYGYT
>TRBV23-1
ASSQEGQSNEKLF
>TRBV2
ASLGESSYEQY
>TRBV5-1
ASSVTGGIDQPQH
>TRBV6-5
ASSYRPGRPQH
>TRBV9
ASSVEQGRTDTQY
>TRBV30
AWSVNSGGRMNTEAF
>TRBV30
AWNPGLVHEQY
>TRBV6-6
ASTFRGEQF
>TRBV7-3
ASSADRGETQY
>TRBV28
ASRDSLSGNTIY
>TRBV5-1
ASSLVGGALGETQY
>TRBV14
ASSQDLVGNTIY
>TRBV5-1
ASSLVPSEASEAF
>TRBV5-1
ASSPLQTSEGEETQY
>TRBV14
ASSQDRRGNSPLH
>TRBV28
ASTLLGGRYGYT
>TRBV23-1
ASSQSVGRNYGYT
>TRBV7-8
ASSGGARQPQH
>TRBV5-1
ASSLVGPDRGTTNNSPLH
>TRBV2
ASSLDFALNTEAF
>TRBV6-6
ASSSNRQEQY
>TRBV7-8
ASSPRPSDTQY
>TRBV5-5
ASSLGLSETQY
>TRBV6-1
ASRDVKNEQF
>TRBV28
ASSLTPNWAETQY
>TRBV30
AWSVSRLGNTIY
>TRBV29-1
SGGQSYNEQF
>TRBV5-1
ASSIPLGEGTEAF
>TRBV4-2
ASSQDYGDSSYNSPLH
>TRBV2
ASSLTGETYNEQF
>TRBV9
ASSARGEGRAF
>TRBV7-2
ASSLPRGANVLT
>TRBV14
ASSTRLGGADTQY
>TRBV6-5
ASSYAEVGTEAF
>TRBV11-2
ASSTHRGPSGANVLT
>TRBV19
ASSIVLPRGLYGYT
>TRBV2
ASSEGTGNQPQH